This TCR beta chain was recorded in a study of blood T cell repertoires in COVID-19. Study context: Sample material is recorded as cDNA or gDNA derived from T cells, B-cell-depleted T cells, or PBMCs.

Measured with immunoSEQ multiplex PCR; TCRdb has only the in-frame clones, and not every one. The table has roughly 200,000 clones, approximately 90% seen once. V gave up 4 bases and J gave up 4 bases; unmatched junction bases: 6. There are 17 residues in the CDR3. The germline CDR1 and CDR2 sequences are KGHDR and SFDVKD. This TCR derives from a man between 25 and 39 years old who had recovered from COVID-19. The V and J genes are TRBV24-1 and TRBJ2-7; 16 bases map to TRBD2. The sequenced sample was PBMCs or T cells enriched from blood (not recorded which). CDR3 in amino acids: CATSEGTSGRAGYEQYF. CDR3 nucleotides: TGTGCCACCAGTGAAGGGACTAGCGGGAGGGCCGGTTACGAGCAGTACTTC.